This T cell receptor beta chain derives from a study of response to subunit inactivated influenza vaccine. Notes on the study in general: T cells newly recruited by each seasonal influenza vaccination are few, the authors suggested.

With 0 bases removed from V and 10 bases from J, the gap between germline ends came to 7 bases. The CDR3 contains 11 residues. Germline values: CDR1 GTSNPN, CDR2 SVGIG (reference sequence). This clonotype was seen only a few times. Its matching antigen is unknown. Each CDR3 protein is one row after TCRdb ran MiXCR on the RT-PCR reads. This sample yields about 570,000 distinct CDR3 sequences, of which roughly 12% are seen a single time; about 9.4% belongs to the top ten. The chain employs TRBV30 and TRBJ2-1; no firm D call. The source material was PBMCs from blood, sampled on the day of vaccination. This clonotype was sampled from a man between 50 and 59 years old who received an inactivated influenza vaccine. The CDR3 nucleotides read TGTGCCTGGAGTGTTGGTGGGGAGCAGTTCTTC. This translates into CAWSVGGEQFF.